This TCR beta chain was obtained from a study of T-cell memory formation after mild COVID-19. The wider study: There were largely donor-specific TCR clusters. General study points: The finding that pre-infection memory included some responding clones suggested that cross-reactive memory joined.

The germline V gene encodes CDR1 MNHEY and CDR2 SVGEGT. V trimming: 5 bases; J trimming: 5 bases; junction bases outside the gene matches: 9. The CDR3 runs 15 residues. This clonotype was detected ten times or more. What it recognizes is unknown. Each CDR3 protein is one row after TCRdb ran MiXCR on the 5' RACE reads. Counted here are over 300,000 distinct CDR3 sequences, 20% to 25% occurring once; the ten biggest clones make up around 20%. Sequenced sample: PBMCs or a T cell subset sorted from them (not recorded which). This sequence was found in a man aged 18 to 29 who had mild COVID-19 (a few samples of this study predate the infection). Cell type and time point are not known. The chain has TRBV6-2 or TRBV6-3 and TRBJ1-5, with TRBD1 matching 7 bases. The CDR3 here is CASSPGLRGDQPQHF. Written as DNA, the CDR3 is TGTGCCAGCAGTCCGGGACTCAGGGGGGATCAGCCCCAGCATTTT.